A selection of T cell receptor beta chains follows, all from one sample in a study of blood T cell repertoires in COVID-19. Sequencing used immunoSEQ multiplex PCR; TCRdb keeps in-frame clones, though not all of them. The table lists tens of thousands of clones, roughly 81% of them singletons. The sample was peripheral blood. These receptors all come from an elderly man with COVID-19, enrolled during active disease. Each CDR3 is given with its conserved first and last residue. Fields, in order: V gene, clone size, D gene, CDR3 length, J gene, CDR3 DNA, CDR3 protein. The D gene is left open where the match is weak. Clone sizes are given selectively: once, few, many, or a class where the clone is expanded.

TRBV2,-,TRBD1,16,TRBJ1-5,TGTGCCAGCAGTGAACCAGGGGGTTCCATCAATCAGCCCCAGCATTTT,CASSEPGGSINQPQHF
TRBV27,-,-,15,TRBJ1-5,TGTGCCAGCAGTCCCACACGACGGGGCAATCAGCCCCAGCATTTT,CASSPTRRGNQPQHF
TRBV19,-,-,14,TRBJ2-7,TGTGCCAGTAGTATAAGCTCAGGTCTCTACGAGCAGTACTTC,CASSISSGLYEQYF
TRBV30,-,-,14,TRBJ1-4,TGTGCCTGGAGTGCCGGAGCAACTAATGAAAAACTGTTTTTT,CAWSAGATNEKLFF
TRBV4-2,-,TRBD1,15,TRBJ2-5,TGTGCCAGCAGCCGATTCCGGGACAGGGGAGAGACCCAGTACTTC,CASSRFRDRGETQYF
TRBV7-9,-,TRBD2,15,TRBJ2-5,TGTGCCAGCAGCTTACGTAGCGGGGGCGGGGAGACCCAGTACTTC,CASSLRSGGGETQYF
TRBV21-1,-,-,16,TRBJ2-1,TGTGCCAGCAGCAAAGAAGGAGGGGAATCCTACAATGAGCAGTTCTTC,CASSKEGGESYNEQFF
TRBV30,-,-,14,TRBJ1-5,TGTGCCTGGAGCCCGGGACAAAACAATCAGCCCCAGCATTTT,CAWSPGQNNQPQHF
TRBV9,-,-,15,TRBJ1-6,TGTGCCAGCAGCGTGGGGAGCTCCTATAATTCACCCCTCCACTTT,CASSVGSSYNSPLHF
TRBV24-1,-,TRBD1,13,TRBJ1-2,TGTGCCACCAGTGACCGGACAGGAGAGGGCTACACCTTC,CATSDRTGEGYTF
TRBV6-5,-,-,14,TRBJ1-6,TGTGCCAGCAGTCTCCGGGACAACCCTCTCCCCCTCCACTTT,CASSLRDNPLPLHF
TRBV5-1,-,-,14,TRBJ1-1,TGCGCCAGCAGCTGGGAGGGCGGGAGCACTGAAGCTTTCTTT,CASSWEGGSTEAFF
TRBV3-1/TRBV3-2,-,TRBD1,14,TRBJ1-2,TGTGCCAGCAGCTTGAGGGGGCCTAACTATGGCTACACCTTC,CASSLRGPNYGYTF
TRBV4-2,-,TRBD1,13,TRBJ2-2,TGTGCCAGCAGCCAGACAGGGAACGGGGAGCTGTTTTTT,CASSQTGNGELFF
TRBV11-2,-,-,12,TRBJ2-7,TGTGCCCGCGGGGGAGGGGGGGACGAGCAGTACTTC,CARGGGGDEQYF
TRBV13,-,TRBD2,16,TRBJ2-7,TGTGCCAGCAGCCGTAGGATTGGGACTAGCGGGAGCGAGCAGTACTTC,CASSRRIGTSGSEQYF
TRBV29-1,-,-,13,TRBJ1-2,TGCAGCGTTGATGTGGGCTCTACTTATGGCTACACCTTC,CSVDVGSTYGYTF
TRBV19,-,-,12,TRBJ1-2,TGTGCCAGTAGTATCCGGTCCTATGGCTACACCTTC,CASSIRSYGYTF
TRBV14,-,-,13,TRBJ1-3,TGTGCCAGCAGCCCTCGACAGAGAAACACCATATATTTT,CASSPRQRNTIYF
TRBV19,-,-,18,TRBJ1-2,TGTGCCAGTAGTAATTCCCCGTCGACATCTCGAGCCGACTATGGCTACACCTTC,CASSNSPSTSRADYGYTF
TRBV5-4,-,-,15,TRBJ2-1,TGTGCCAGCAGCTTGACCCCCTACTCCTACAATGAGCAGTTCTTC,CASSLTPYSYNEQFF
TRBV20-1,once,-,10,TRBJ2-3,TGCAGCGCTAGTCCCGGTACGCAGTATTTT,CSASPGTQYF
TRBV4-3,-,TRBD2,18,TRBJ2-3,TGCGCCAGCAGCCAAGATATGGGGCGGGGGGGGCGGACAGATACGCAGTATTTT,CASSQDMGRGGRTDTQYF
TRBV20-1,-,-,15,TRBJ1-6,TGCAGTGCTAGTGGGTCGGACAGAAGTAATTCACCCCTCCACTTT,CSASGSDRSNSPLHF
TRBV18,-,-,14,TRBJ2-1,TGTGCCAGCTCACTCGAAGTAAATCCCGGGGAGCAGTTCTTC,CASSLEVNPGEQFF
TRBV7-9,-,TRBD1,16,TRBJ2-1,TGTGCCAGCAGCTTAGGGAGGACAGGGGAGGCGGCTGAGCAGTTCTTC,CASSLGRTGEAAEQFF
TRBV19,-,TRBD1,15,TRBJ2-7,TGTGCCAGTAGTCCCAAGGGGACAGGGGCCTACGAGCAGTACTTC,CASSPKGTGAYEQYF
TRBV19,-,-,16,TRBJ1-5,TGTGCCAGTAGTATTCGTGGGGGCTGGAGCAATCAGCCCCAGCATTTT,CASSIRGGWSNQPQHF
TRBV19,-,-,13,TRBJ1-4,TGTGCCAGTACGTCCCGGGTGGCTGAAAAACTGTTTTTT,CASTSRVAEKLFF
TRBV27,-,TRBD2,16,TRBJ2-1,TGTGCCAGCAGTTTAAGGGCGGGACTAGGGGACAATGAGCAGTTCTTC,CASSLRAGLGDNEQFF
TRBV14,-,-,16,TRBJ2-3,TGTGCCAGCAGCCAACCCAGGGAGGCACACACAGATACGCAGTATTTT,CASSQPREAHTDTQYF
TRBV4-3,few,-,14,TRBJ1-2,TGCGCCAGCAGCCAAGATACGGGGAACTATGGCTACACCTTC,CASSQDTGNYGYTF
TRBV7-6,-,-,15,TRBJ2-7,TGTGCCAGCAGCCCCCAGACAGGGGAGGGGTACGAGCAGTACTTC,CASSPQTGEGYEQYF
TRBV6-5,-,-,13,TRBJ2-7,TGTGCCAGCAGTTCCTCTCTAAGCTACGAGCAGTACTTC,CASSSSLSYEQYF
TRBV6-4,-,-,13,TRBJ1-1,TGTGCCAGCAGTGACGAGGCGGGGACTGAAGCTTTCTTT,CASSDEAGTEAFF
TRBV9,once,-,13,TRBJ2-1,TGTGCCAGCAGCGGCCTCAAGGAGAATGAGCAGTTCTTC,CASSGLKENEQFF
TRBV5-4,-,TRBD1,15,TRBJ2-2,TGTGCCAGCAGAAGACGGGACAGGGGAAATAGGGAGCTGTTTTTT,CASRRRDRGNRELFF
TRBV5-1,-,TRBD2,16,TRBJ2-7,TGCGCCAGCAGCTCGGGACTAGCGGGGCTCTGGGGCGAGCAGTACTTC,CASSSGLAGLWGEQYF
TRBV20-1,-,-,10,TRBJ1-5,TGCAGTGCCCAAAGGACAGCCCAGCATTTT,CSAQRTAQHF